This T cell receptor beta chain comes out of a study of T cell responses to AZD1222 COVID-19 vaccine (dated by TCRdb to the early 2020s). Study-level background: AZD1222 recipients given second doses at about 4 weeks or at about 12 weeks were pooled, since spike-specific TCR depth and breadth were not found to differ between the two schedules. A total of just over 230 trial participants underwent TCR sequencing, of whom some 210 received two doses of AZD1222 and about 26 received two doses of the MenACWY control vaccine. Trial participants were enrolled by age into subgroups of 18-55, 56-69 and 70-plus years, and 148, 28 and 57 TCR-sequenced participants, respectively, were included in these subgroups. The research as a whole found: After two AZD1222 doses, both the breadth and the depth of spike-specific TCRs were significantly higher than at day 0 and than in MenACWY recipients. Participants were mostly white British and included more females than males, and it was suggested by the authors that clonal diversity may have been underestimated. Conclusions about previously exposed vaccinees are limited because only a handful of AZD1222 recipients were SARS-CoV-2 seropositive at baseline. Vaccine-associated CD4 TCRs spanned the whole spike protein, with dominant responses in regions 160-218 and 743-854. The 56-69-year group was small, and its depth increase did not reach significance, likely because of low power. Epitopes outside the regions mutated in the B.1.351 and B.1.1.7 variants were reportedly recognized by nearly half of the unique spike-specific TCRs. Because no samples from the day 14 peak response were available, repertoires could be characterized only after the peak T cell response.

What this sample's time point label stands for: baseline before first vaccination. Vaccinee samples came from UK trials COV001 and COV002, including a single-blind randomized controlled phase 2/3 trial of AZD1222 (ChAdOx1 nCoV-19) in healthy adults. For TCRbeta chain sequencing, PBMC samples were collected from trial participants at day 0 and at day 28 after the second dose. The CDR3 regions of human TCRbeta chains were subjected to immunosequencing. The study's own analysis went as follows. TCRs in the repertoires were compared against a reference library of SARS-CoV-2-specific TCRs that had been generated with the MIRA antigen-specificity platform. Breadth was defined as the fraction of unique TCRs that were SARS-CoV-2-associated. Depth was defined as the fraction of total T cells that were SARS-CoV-2-associated. Using the MIRA data, each spike-specific TCR was assigned both to the spike region to which the TCR was reactive and to a CD4 or CD8 class. Log10-transformed breadth and depth values were compared by one-way ANOVA with Sidak's multiple comparisons tests. Entries here come from immuneACCESS through TCRdb and include only in-frame sequences with V and J called. Some clones fail to appear in such tables; in the studies checked, an unresolved V gene covers under half of the shortfall, and the cause of the remainder is unknown. V and J calls and clone size are given by that table; D and trimming were obtained from the DNA. This sample lists under 95,000 clones; nearly 90% were detected once. 8.4% of the sample lies in the top ten.

From the germline V gene, CDR1 is SGHDT and CDR2 is YYEEEE. The CDR3 measures 14 amino acids from cysteine to phenylalanine. Only CDR3 DNA is held: 42 bases, read in frame from base 1. V is pared back by 2 bases and J by 5 bases, with 13 bases lying between the germline termini. Turning to this clone: Its antigen is not yet known. No qualities accompany the bases; no much larger clone lies one base away.

This sample comprised peripheral blood, obtained on day 0 of AZD1222 vaccination. The receptor was isolated from an adult in good health. The V and J genes are TRBV5-6 and TRBJ2-5; TRBD1 is a possible D gene, resting on 5 matching bases. The nucleotide sequence is TGTGCCAGCAGCTTTCCTGGGGCTGGGGAGACCCAGTACTTC. It is translated as CASSFPGAGETQYF.